These 15 T cell receptor beta chains came from one sample sequenced in a study of T cells after yellow fever vaccination. One entry per CDR3 protein, called by TCRdb with MiXCR from the 5' RACE reads. The table records some 160,000 distinct CDR3 sequences, approximately 9.7% of them present only once. Specimen: CD8+ T cells sorted from PBMCs, collected 45 days after the yellow fever booster vaccination. The receptors shown here come from a young man who received the YFV17D yellow fever vaccine.

This clonotype was seen only a few times. The J gene is TRBJ2-6, the V gene TRBV10-3, with 8 bases fitting TRBD1. Germline values: CDR1 ENHRY, CDR2 SYGVKD. The CDR3 spans 15 residues. Trimming at V came to 10 bases and at J to 0 bases, leaving 5 bases not matched to a gene. The CDR3 DNA is TGTGCCAACAAACAGGGGGACTCTGGGGCCAACGTCCTGACTTTC. This translates into CANKQGDSGANVLTF.

The chain carries TRBV6-2 or TRBV6-3 and TRBJ2-2; no firm D call. Germline V gene sequence: CDR1 MNHEY, CDR2 SVGEGT. The CDR3 is 12 residues long. The germline V and J ends were trimmed by 7 bases and 7 bases, with 10 bases remaining between them. CDR3 DNA sequence: TGTGCCAGCAACGGACCTAACGGGGAGCTGTTTTTT. Residues: CASNGPNGELFF.

This chain connects TRBV3-1 to TRBJ2-5, with 7 bases aligning to TRBD1. V shed 4 bases and J 5 bases; nucleotides not matched to a gene: 10. The length of the CDR3 is 15 residues. CDR1 LGHDT and CDR2 YNNKEL come from the germline V gene (reference sequence). CDR3 DNA sequence: TGTGCCAGCAGCCCTCCCCCGACAGGGTCTGAGACCCAGTACTTC. Translated: CASSPPPTGSETQYF.

V and J are TRBV6-1 and TRBJ2-7; D not resolved. Trimming took 0 bases from V and 2 from J, leaving 8 bases between them. Germline CDR1 reads MNHNS; CDR2 reads SASEGT. The CDR3 has 14 residues. The CDR3 loop is CASSEATETYEQYF. For the CDR3, the DNA is TGTGCCAGCAGTGAAGCGACTGAGACCTACGAGCAGTACTTC.

The chain joins TRBV20-1 to TRBJ2-3; no firm D call. The CDR3 loop spans 14 amino acids. In germline, CDR1 is DFQATT, CDR2 SNEGSKA (reference sequence). Trimming removed 6 bases from V and 4 bases from J, with 17 bases in between. The chain's CDR3 is CSAPAWGSSDTQYF. CDR3 coding DNA: TGCAGTGCCCCCGCGTGGGGTTCATCAGATACGCAGTATTTT.

This clonotype has just a few counts. This rearrangement joins TRBV27 to TRBJ2-5; 7 bases are a match to TRBD2. The CDR3 is 14 amino acids. Germline loops: CDR1 MNHEY, CDR2 SMNVEV (reference sequence). V shed 5 bases and J 5 bases; nucleotides not matched to a gene: 8. CDR3 DNA sequence: TGTGCCAGCAGTCCCGGACTAGTCGGGGAGACCCAGTACTTC. Its protein product is CASSPGLVGETQYF.

This clonotype has just a few counts. CDR3 loop: CSVGLASTDTQYF. The DNA for the CDR3 is TGCAGCGTTGGGCTAGCGAGCACAGATACGCAGTATTTT. The chain recombines TRBV29-1 with TRBJ2-3; perhaps TRBD2 as D (6 bases). CDR1 SQVTM and CDR2 ANQGSEA come from the germline V gene. This CDR3 comprises 13 residues. V was shortened by 4 bases and J by 0 bases, with 8 bases between the two germline ends.

The chain is built from TRBV20-1 and TRBJ2-7; D possibly matches TRBD1 or TRBD2 (5 bases each). Trimming removed 1 base from V and 2 bases from J, with 12 bases in between. Germline V lookup: CDR1 DFQATT, CDR2 SNEGSKA (reference sequence). This CDR3 has 14 residues. In nucleotides, the CDR3 is TGCAGTGCTAGAGCCCGGGACGTCCCCTACGAGCAGTACTTC. Amino acid sequence: CSARARDVPYEQYF.

This clonotype was picked up many times. This rearrangement joins TRBV28 to TRBJ2-1, with a tentative D call TRBD2 (6 bases). The CDR3 length is 14 residues. Looked up from germline, CDR1 is MDHEN and CDR2 is SYDVKM. V lost 4 bases, J lost 7 bases, and 14 bases lay in between. The CDR3: CASSWRGSGNEQFF. For the CDR3, the DNA is TGTGCCAGCAGTTGGAGGGGAAGCGGTAATGAGCAGTTCTTC.

This clonotype showed up just a few times. V is TRBV7-9 and J is TRBJ1-1; D call uncertain. The CDR3 is 12 residues long. Trimming removed 2 bases at V and 6 bases at J, with 7 bases between. Germline V lookup: CDR1 SEHNR, CDR2 FQNEAQ (reference sequence). The CDR3 loop reads CASSLNVPEAFF. The CDR3 DNA reads as TGTGCCAGCAGCTTAAACGTCCCTGAAGCTTTCTTT. Supplemented by reference TRBV7-9 and TRBJ1-1, the full variable domain reads DTGVSQNPRHKITKRGQNVTFRCDPISEHNRLYWYRQTLGQGPEFLTYFQNEAQLEKSRLLSDRFSAERPKGSFSTLEIQRTEQGDSAMYLCASSLNVPEAFFGQGTRLTVV.

This clonotype appeared many times. The chain employs TRBV20-1 and TRBJ2-7, with 9 bases aligning to TRBD1. With 1 base clipped from V and 4 bases from J, the junction kept 11 bases outside the gene matches. The CDR3 totals 16 residues. Germline CDR1 and CDR2: DFQATT and SNEGSKA (reference sequence). CDR3 DNA sequence: TGCAGTGCTAGAGGCGGGACAGGGTTCCCGACATACGAGCAGTACGTC. Translated, it gives CSARGGTGFPTYEQYV.

The chain has TRBV19 and TRBJ1-2; D is perhaps TRBD1 (6 bases). Germline-derived CDR1 and CDR2 are LNHDA and SQIVND (reference sequence). Trimming left V 7 bases short and J 6 bases short, with 12 bases between. This CDR3 comprises 12 residues. This CDR3 is CASKHPGDGYTF. CDR3 nucleotides: TGTGCCAGTAAACACCCAGGGGATGGCTACACCTTC.

V is TRBV4-3 and J is TRBJ2-3, with TRBD1 matching 11 bases. The germline CDR1 and CDR2 sequences are LGHNA and YSLEER. J gave up 4 bases and V 2 bases, and 5 bases lay outside the gene matches. The CDR3 loop spans 16 amino acids. Here the CDR3 reads CASSQIRTGGADTQYF. The CDR3 region has the DNA TGCGCCAGCAGCCAAATCCGGACAGGGGGCGCAGATACGCAGTATTTT.

The V call is TRBV12-3 or TRBV12-4, the J call TRBJ2-1; 7 bases line up with TRBD2. V lost 6 bases and J lost 3; bases outside the gene matches: 14. CDR3 length: 17 residues. The CDR3 nucleotides read TGTGCCAGCAGCGGAGCCGGCAGGGCTAGCGGCTACAATGAGCAGTTCTTC. Its protein product is CASSGAGRASGYNEQFF.

The chain has TRBV9 and TRBJ2-5, with a tentative D call TRBD2 (5 bases). V lost 4 bases and J 2 bases, leaving 12 bases between the germline ends. The CDR3 has 14 residues. Looked up from germline, CDR1 is SGDLS and CDR2 is YYNGEE. CDR3 amino acids: CASSTTTGQETQYF. In DNA form, the CDR3 reads TGTGCCAGCAGCACCACCACGGGACAAGAGACCCAGTACTTC.